These T cell receptor beta chains were read from a single sample in a study of regulatory T cells in long-lasting Graves disease. TCRdb ran MiXCR on the multiplex PCR reads and lists one entry per CDR3 protein. The sample consists of 400,000 to 600,000 distinct CDR3 sequences, 20% to 25% of them appearing once. The starting material was peripheral blood mononuclear cells (PBMCs), obtained when the disease was refractory, from a patient treated with antithyroid drugs. The receptors here all came from a female donor with Graves disease. Both conserved end residues are part of each CDR3. A D gene is named only where the DNA matches it firmly. Rows may omit the clone size; those that give it use once, few, many or a size class.

many	TRBV11-2	TRBJ2-5	-	CASGYQETQYF	TGTGCCAGCGGTTACCAAGAGACCCAGTACTTC
-	TRBV12-3/TRBV12-4	TRBJ2-7	TRBD1	CASSRRTGGYEQYF	TGTGCCAGCAGCAGAAGGACAGGGGGGTACGAGCAGTACTTC
-	TRBV4-2	TRBJ1-5	-	CASSHTVGGNQPQHF	TGTGCCAGCAGCCACACAGTTGGGGGAAATCAGCCCCAGCATTTT
few	TRBV28	TRBJ2-3	-	CASSSGHGPRLRTDTQYF	TGTGCCAGCAGTTCAGGCCATGGCCCGCGTTTGCGCACAGATACGCAGTATTTT
many	TRBV28	TRBJ2-7	-	CASSTSSTSLSYEQYF	TGTGCCAGCAGTACTAGCTCTACTAGTTTATCCTACGAGCAGTACTTC
few	TRBV14	TRBJ2-2	-	CASRRMKTGELFF	TGTGCCAGCAGGAGAATGAAGACCGGGGAGCTGTTTTTT
-	TRBV30	TRBJ1-6	TRBD1	CAWSVRDREPYNSPLHF	TGTGCCTGGAGTGTACGGGACAGGGAACCCTATAATTCACCCCTCCACTTT
-	TRBV27	TRBJ2-1	-	CASSLRGGTYNEQFF	TGTGCCAGCAGTTTAAGAGGGGGTACCTACAATGAGCAGTTCTTC
few	TRBV9	TRBJ1-5	TRBD1	CASSVAGGLDQPQHF	TGTGCCAGCAGCGTAGCAGGGGGCCTGGATCAGCCCCAGCATTTT
few	TRBV29-1	TRBJ1-2	-	CSAWGKKWDSNYGYTF	TGCAGCGCCTGGGGCAAGAAGTGGGATTCTAACTATGGCTACACCTTC
many	TRBV15	TRBJ1-2	-	CATSRDFGPYYGYTF	TGTGCCACCAGCAGAGATTTCGGTCCCTACTATGGCTACACCTTC
many	TRBV30	TRBJ2-5	TRBD2	CAWSPDSGRGLF	TGTGCCTGGAGTCCAGATAGCGGGAGGGGACTCTTC
many	TRBV20-1	TRBJ1-2	-	CSAGRESTLGYTF	TGCAGTGCTGGGAGGGAGTCCACCCTCGGCTACACCTTC
-	TRBV12-5	TRBJ1-1	-	CASGLGGGGRSPEAFF	TGTGCTAGTGGTTTGGGTGGCGGAGGGCGTTCGCCTGAAGCTTTCTTT
many	TRBV27	TRBJ1-2	-	CASALGGAPLNYGYTF	TGTGCCAGCGCTCTGGGGGGCGCCCCTCTCAACTATGGCTACACCTTC
-	TRBV12-3/TRBV12-4	TRBJ2-3	-	CASSFGRGITDTQYF	TGTGCCAGCAGTTTTGGCAGGGGTATCACAGATACGCAGTATTTT
many	TRBV7-9	TRBJ1-2	-	CASSFGDHTNYGYTF	TGTGCCAGCAGCTTCGGAGACCATACTAACTATGGCTACACCTTC
many	TRBV19	TRBJ1-2	-	CASSTTARWGYTF	TGTGCCAGTAGTACCACTGCCCGGTGGGGCTACACCTTC
many	TRBV7-2	TRBJ2-7	TRBD1	CASSIAGGSSYEQYF	TGTGCCAGCAGCATCGCAGGGGGCTCCTCCTACGAGCAGTACTTC
few	TRBV19	TRBJ1-5	-	CASSLTDWGQPQHF	TGTGCCAGTAGTCTGACAGACTGGGGCCAGCCCCAGCATTTT
-	TRBV28	TRBJ1-1	TRBD1	CAGTMTGGDTGAFF	TGTGCCGGCACCATGACAGGGGGGGACACTGGAGCTTTCTTT
-	TRBV6-1	TRBJ2-7	-	CASSRPGLTYEQYF	TGTGCCAGCAGCCGACCCGGGCTCACGTACGAGCAGTACTTC
many	TRBV10-3	TRBJ1-6	-	CAISETLDNSPLHF	TGTGCCATCAGTGAGACCCTAGATAATTCACCCCTCCACTTT
many	TRBV7-2	TRBJ2-7	TRBD1	CASSRDRGEQYF	TGTGCCAGCAGCAGAGACAGGGGCGAGCAGTACTTC
-	TRBV5-1	TRBJ2-5	TRBD2	CASTFSGVQETQYF	TGCGCCAGCACGTTTAGCGGGGTCCAAGAGACCCAGTACTTC
many	TRBV12-3/TRBV12-4	TRBJ2-5	TRBD2	CASSFSGIAGHGETQYF	TGTGCCAGCAGTTTCTCGGGGATAGCGGGGCACGGAGAGACCCAGTACTTC
-	TRBV4-2	TRBJ2-1	TRBD2	CASSHGGGDNEQFF	TGTGCCAGCAGCCACGGGGGGGGCGACAATGAGCAGTTCTTC
many	TRBV12-3/TRBV12-4	TRBJ1-1	-	CASRLWGAGNTEAFF	TGTGCCAGCCGTCTTTGGGGGGCGGGTAACACTGAAGCTTTCTTT
-	TRBV20-1	TRBJ2-7	-	CSALTGTYGQYF	TGCAGTGCTTTGACAGGAACCTACGGGCAGTACTTC
many	TRBV2	TRBJ1-2	TRBD1	CASSPSDRVGGYTF	TGTGCCAGCAGCCCTTCGGACAGGGTGGGTGGCTACACCTTC
few	TRBV6-2/TRBV6-3	TRBJ2-5	-	CASSYLKGSGETQYF	TGTGCCAGCAGTTACCTGAAGGGGTCGGGGGAGACCCAGTACTTC
many	TRBV12-3/TRBV12-4	TRBJ2-2	-	CASSLFAGRVTGELFF	TGTGCCAGCAGTTTATTTGCGGGCCGCGTCACCGGGGAGCTGTTTTTT
-	TRBV6-1	TRBJ2-4	TRBD2	CASSSLGLVAKNIQYF	TGTGCCAGCAGCTCCTTAGGACTAGTAGCCAAAAACATTCAGTACTTC
-	TRBV19	TRBJ1-5	-	CASSIRHPDQPQHF	TGTGCCAGTAGTATAAGACATCCAGATCAGCCCCAGCATTTT
many	TRBV6-1	TRBJ1-4	-	CASSGTSTNEKLFF	TGTGCCAGCAGCGGGACATCGACTAATGAAAAACTGTTTTTT
-	TRBV20-1	TRBJ2-1	-	CSASPPPGDYNEQFF	TGCAGTGCTAGTCCCCCGCCAGGCGATTACAATGAGCAGTTCTTC
many	TRBV20-1	TRBJ1-5	-	CSASRDRNSNQPQHF	TGCAGTGCTAGCCGAGACAGGAATAGCAATCAGCCCCAGCATTTT
-	TRBV30	TRBJ1-2	-	CAWSGQAIYEGDGYTF	TGTGCCTGGAGTGGTCAAGCCATTTATGAGGGGGATGGCTACACCTTC
few	TRBV12-3/TRBV12-4	TRBJ2-1	TRBD1	CASSGGQGYNEQFF	TGTGCCAGCAGTGGGGGACAGGGGTACAATGAGCAGTTCTTC
many	TRBV24-1	TRBJ1-1	-	CATWDTCLMNTEAFF	TGTGCAACGTGGGACACCTGTCTCATGAACACTGAAGCTTTCTTT
-	TRBV18	TRBJ1-4	TRBD1	CASSGQGEEKLFF	TGTGCCAGCTCGGGACAGGGTGAAGAAAAACTGTTTTTT
-	TRBV20-1	TRBJ1-2	-	CSALDRPNCGYTF	TGCAGTGCTCTCGACAGACCTAACTGTGGCTACACCTTC
many	TRBV12-3/TRBV12-4	TRBJ2-2	TRBD2	CASTSAGLAVGGGELFF	TGTGCCAGCACCTCCGCGGGACTAGCGGTGGGTGGCGGGGAGCTGTTTTTT
many	TRBV6-1	TRBJ2-7	-	CASSTGRGEQYF	TGTGCCAGCAGTACCGGACGTGGGGAGCAGTACTTC
few	TRBV3-1	TRBJ1-3	-	CASSERQVLGNTIYF	TGTGCCAGCAGCGAAAGACAGGTGCTAGGAAACACCATATATTTT
many	TRBV7-2	TRBJ2-2	-	CASSLGRGSGELFF	TGTGCCAGCAGCTTAGGCCGGGGAAGCGGGGAGCTGTTTTTT
few	TRBV15	TRBJ2-7	TRBD1	CATSNRGWDEQYF	TGTGCCACCAGTAACAGGGGCTGGGACGAGCAGTACTTC
few	TRBV18	TRBJ1-1	TRBD1	CASSSTGEDTEAFF	TGTGCCAGCTCCTCAACAGGGGAAGACACTGAAGCTTTCTTT
few	TRBV28	TRBJ2-3	-	CASSLVGAGTDTQYF	TGTGCCAGCAGTTTGGTGGGGGCGGGCACAGATACGCAGTATTTT
many	TRBV7-9	TRBJ2-7	TRBD2	CASSLAGGYEQYF	TGTGCCAGCAGTCTAGCGGGAGGCTACGAGCAGTACTTC
many	TRBV2	TRBJ1-5	TRBD1	CASRVGPGGASQPQHF	TGTGCCAGCAGGGTAGGGCCAGGGGGCGCTTCTCAGCCCCAGCATTTT
-	TRBV6-2/TRBV6-3	TRBJ2-7	-	CASSYSALSEEYF	TGTGCCAGCAGTTACTCCGCCTTGTCCGAAGAGTACTTC
-	TRBV2	TRBJ2-5	-	CASSATGNQETQYF	TGTGCCAGCAGCGCGACAGGAAATCAAGAGACCCAGTACTTC
few	TRBV27	TRBJ1-5	-	CASSFDSGQPQHF	TGTGCCAGCAGTTTCGACAGTGGCCAGCCCCAGCATTTT
-	TRBV27	TRBJ1-4	TRBD1	CASSLNTGGGEKLFF	TGTGCCAGCAGTTTGAATACAGGGGGCGGTGAAAAACTGTTTTTT
many	TRBV28	TRBJ2-6	-	CASSTTGGGGGANVLTF	TGTGCCAGCAGCACGACGGGGGGCGGGGGAGGGGCCAACGTCCTGACTTTC
many	TRBV11-1	TRBJ1-1	TRBD1	CASSWGQPNTEAFF	TGTGCCAGCAGCTGGGGACAGCCGAACACTGAAGCTTTCTTT